This note documents a single T cell receptor (beta chain) sequence. TCRdb reanalysed the RT-PCR reads using MiXCR and keeps one entry per CDR3 protein. The sample holds about 700,000 distinct CDR3 sequences, approximately 15% seen once. With V trimmed by 1 base and J by 15 bases, 8 bases remained unmatched. This CDR3 spans 13 amino acids. Germline V gene data show CDR1 as SGHVS and CDR2 as FQNEAQ. This rearrangement joins TRBV7-8 to TRBJ2-1; 8 positions agree with TRBD1. Sequencing was performed on memory CD4+ T cells from blood. The TCR comes from a female donor in good health, serving as a healthy control. In DNA, the CDR3 is TGTGCCAGCAGCTTAGGACGGCAGGGGGCGCGGTTCTTC. As protein: CASSLGRQGARFF. Based on the CDR3 plus reference TRBV7-8 and TRBJ2-1, the full variable domain is GAGVSQSPRYKVAKRGQDVALRCDPISGHVSLFWYQQALGQGPEFLTYFQNEAQLDKSGLPSDRFFAERPEGSVSTLKIQRTQQEDSAVYLCASSLGRQGARFFGPGTRLTVL.